These T cell receptor beta chains were read from a single sample in a study of blood T cells in healthy people across ages. TCRdb fed the 5' RACE reads into MiXCR, producing one record per CDR3 protein. This table holds about 1.1 million distinct CDR3 sequences, more than 30% found once. Sequenced sample: blood. Receptors originate from a young man in good health. Each CDR3 is given with its conserved first and last residue. Fields, in order: V gene, D gene, clone size, J gene, CDR3 DNA, CDR3 protein. D genes are given only for firm matches. Expanded clones are given a class, and other clones once, few, many or no size at all.

V: TRBV14
D: .
size: .
J: TRBJ1-1
DNA: TGTGCCAGCAGCCAACTTCACCCCGTAGCTTTCTTT
CDR3: CASSQLHPVAFF

V: TRBV6-2/TRBV6-3
D: TRBD1
size: few
J: TRBJ1-5
DNA: TGTGCCAGCAGTTCACGGACAGGGTCCTATTATAGCAATCAGCCCCAGCATTTT
CDR3: CASSSRTGSYYSNQPQHF

V: TRBV29-1
D: .
size: many
J: TRBJ1-2
DNA: TGCAGCGCACGTGGTGGTACAGGATCTACTAACTATGGCTACACCTTC
CDR3: CSARGGTGSTNYGYTF

V: TRBV9
D: .
size: .
J: TRBJ2-3
DNA: TGTGCCAGCAGCGTTGCAGGGGGGGTTTCAGATACGCAGTATTTT
CDR3: CASSVAGGVSDTQYF

V: TRBV2
D: TRBD1
size: .
J: TRBJ1-2
DNA: TGTGCCAGCAGTGAAGAGGGGCAGGGGGATGGCTACACCTTC
CDR3: CASSEEGQGDGYTF

V: TRBV2
D: .
size: .
J: TRBJ2-3
DNA: TGTGCCAGCAGTGAAGTGGTTAACACAGATACGCAGTATTTT
CDR3: CASSEVVNTDTQYF

V: TRBV27
D: .
size: .
J: TRBJ2-3
DNA: TGTGCCAGCAGTTTGGATTGGGCGGCTAGCACAGATACGCAGTATTTT
CDR3: CASSLDWAASTDTQYF

V: TRBV3-1
D: .
size: .
J: TRBJ2-5
DNA: TGTGCCAGCAGTCGTCGCCAGACCCAGTACTTC
CDR3: CASSRRQTQYF

V: TRBV10-3
D: .
size: .
J: TRBJ1-1
DNA: TGTGCCATCAGTGAGTCGCGAAAAGGTTACACTGAAGCTTTCTTT
CDR3: CAISESRKGYTEAFF

V: TRBV7-2
D: .
size: .
J: TRBJ2-3
DNA: TGTGCCAGCAGCTCGACGCCTGGTGAAGATACGCAGTATTTT
CDR3: CASSSTPGEDTQYF

V: TRBV2
D: .
size: .
J: TRBJ1-5
DNA: TGTGCCAGCAGTGGAGACACCACCAATCAGCCCCAGCATTTT
CDR3: CASSGDTTNQPQHF

V: TRBV6-1
D: TRBD1
size: .
J: TRBJ1-6
DNA: TGTGCCAGCAGTGAATTAGGGACAGCAAATTCACCCCTCCACTTT
CDR3: CASSELGTANSPLHF

V: TRBV6-2/TRBV6-3
D: .
size: .
J: TRBJ1-1
DNA: TGTGCCAGCGGCGTCGCTCCGGCGGAAACTGAAGCTTTCTTT
CDR3: CASGVAPAETEAFF

V: TRBV6-5
D: .
size: .
J: TRBJ1-6
DNA: TGTGCCAGCAGTTACTCGGGGACCCTTAGATCACCCCTCCACTTT
CDR3: CASSYSGTLRSPLHF

V: TRBV20-1
D: .
size: .
J: TRBJ2-7
DNA: TGCAGTGCTAGATCCGACGACGAGCAGTACTTC
CDR3: CSARSDDEQYF

V: TRBV4-3
D: .
size: .
J: TRBJ2-3
DNA: TGCGCCAGCAGCCAAGTTGGGCCTATCCTAACTAGCACAGATACGCAGTATTTT
CDR3: CASSQVGPILTSTDTQYF

V: TRBV9
D: .
size: few
J: TRBJ2-3
DNA: TGTGCCAGCAGCGTGGACATGTTTCGAACAGATACGCAGTATTTT
CDR3: CASSVDMFRTDTQYF

V: TRBV4-3
D: .
size: few
J: TRBJ1-1
DNA: TGCGCCAGCAGCCAAGATGGGGAACGAGAAGCTTTCTTT
CDR3: CASSQDGEREAFF

V: TRBV6-2/TRBV6-3
D: .
size: .
J: TRBJ2-3
DNA: TGTGCCAGCAGCCGACCGCGGCGCAGTTCCACAGATACACAGTATTTT
CDR3: CASSRPRRSSTDTQYF

V: TRBV20-1
D: TRBD2
size: .
J: TRBJ2-7
DNA: TGCAGTGCTAGGGATCTAGCGGGGGACACAAGGACGTACAATGAGCAGTACTTC
CDR3: CSARDLAGDTRTYNEQYF

V: TRBV13
D: .
size: .
J: TRBJ1-4
DNA: TGTGCCAGCAGGGAGGACGCAACTAATGAAAAACTGTTTTTT
CDR3: CASREDATNEKLFF

V: TRBV5-5
D: TRBD1
size: .
J: TRBJ1-1
DNA: TGTGCCAGCAGCTCACTCACAGGGGGAGGGACTGAAGCTTTCTTT
CDR3: CASSSLTGGGTEAFF

V: TRBV6-1
D: TRBD1
size: .
J: TRBJ1-2
DNA: TGTGCCAGCACCCTGATAAAGGACAGGAGGCCAGAGAACTATGGCTACACCTTC
CDR3: CASTLIKDRRPENYGYTF

V: TRBV20-1
D: .
size: .
J: TRBJ2-7
DNA: TGCAGTGCTAGAGATAGGGGGGCCTACAATGAGCAGTACTTC
CDR3: CSARDRGAYNEQYF

V: TRBV20-1
D: .
size: .
J: TRBJ1-2
DNA: TGCAGTGCTAGCGTAGGTCCAAGCCTTAACTATGGCTACACCTTC
CDR3: CSASVGPSLNYGYTF

V: TRBV7-8
D: .
size: .
J: TRBJ2-1
DNA: TGTGCCAGCAGAAGAGACAGGTTGAGCTCCTACAATGAGCAGTTCTTC
CDR3: CASRRDRLSSYNEQFF

V: TRBV6-2/TRBV6-3
D: TRBD1
size: few
J: TRBJ1-6
DNA: TGTGCCAGCAGTTCCGGGACAGAGGGTTTGAGCTCCTATAATTCACCCCTCCACTTT
CDR3: CASSSGTEGLSSYNSPLHF

V: TRBV20-1
D: .
size: few
J: TRBJ1-2
DNA: TGCAGTGCTAGTGGGGGGCGCGCTAACTATGGCTACACCTTC
CDR3: CSASGGRANYGYTF

V: TRBV9
D: .
size: few
J: TRBJ1-6
DNA: TGTGCCAGCGGGGGCGACTATAATTCACCCCTCCACTTT
CDR3: CASGGDYNSPLHF

V: TRBV4-3
D: .
size: many
J: TRBJ2-3
DNA: TGCGCCAGCAGCCACGACAGAAGCACAGATACGCAGTATTTT
CDR3: CASSHDRSTDTQYF

V: TRBV3-1
D: TRBD2
size: few
J: TRBJ2-1
DNA: TGTGCCAGCAGCCAAGAATTCATAGCGGGGAGGGCAAATGAGCAGTTCTTC
CDR3: CASSQEFIAGRANEQFF

V: TRBV27
D: .
size: .
J: TRBJ2-5
DNA: TGTGCCAGCTCACAAGCAGGGGCCTACCCGGGAGAGACCCAGTACTTC
CDR3: CASSQAGAYPGETQYF

V: TRBV2
D: TRBD2
size: many
J: TRBJ2-7
DNA: TGTGCCAGCAGCTTCCCGACTAGCGGGGCGACGAGCTCCTACGAGCAGTACTTC
CDR3: CASSFPTSGATSSYEQYF

V: TRBV6-5
D: .
size: .
J: TRBJ1-5
DNA: TGTGCCAGCAGTTACGCCTCCAGGGTCAATCAGCCCCAGCATTTT
CDR3: CASSYASRVNQPQHF

V: TRBV19
D: .
size: .
J: TRBJ2-7
DNA: TGCGCCAGTAGTATAGAGGTCGGAGAACTCTCCTACGAGCAGTACTTC
CDR3: CASSIEVGELSYEQYF

V: TRBV2
D: .
size: .
J: TRBJ1-1
DNA: TGTGCCAGCATGACTCGTGAAGCTTTCTTT
CDR3: CASMTREAFF

V: TRBV10-3
D: TRBD1
size: .
J: TRBJ1-1
DNA: TGTGCCATCTTTGCTCAGGGGGGGAATGAAGCTTTCTTT
CDR3: CAIFAQGGNEAFF

V: TRBV15
D: .
size: .
J: TRBJ2-1
DNA: TGTGCCACCAGCATGGGCAATGAGCAGTTCTTC
CDR3: CATSMGNEQFF

V: TRBV20-1
D: TRBD2
size: .
J: TRBJ2-3
DNA: TGCAGTGCTAGACCTCCCGGCGGGGGGCTATCAGATACGCAGTATTTT
CDR3: CSARPPGGGLSDTQYF

V: TRBV5-1
D: .
size: many
J: TRBJ1-1
DNA: TGCGCCAGCAGCTTGAGGTGGACAGACACTGAAGCTTTCTTT
CDR3: CASSLRWTDTEAFF

V: TRBV7-2
D: .
size: .
J: TRBJ2-1
DNA: TGTGCCAGCACCCTGACTGTAAGCTCCTACAATGAGCAGTTCTTC
CDR3: CASTLTVSSYNEQFF

V: TRBV7-8
D: TRBD2
size: few
J: TRBJ2-3
DNA: TGTGCCAGCAGCCAGCGGGGACCAACAGATACGCAGTATTTT
CDR3: CASSQRGPTDTQYF